This T cell receptor beta chain was sequenced for a study of Ad26.COV2.S vaccination and SARS-CoV-2 variants (dated by TCRdb to 2020 to 2023). As for the study more broadly: Donors in the vaccine arm were drawn from COV1001, a multicentre, randomized, double-blind, placebo-controlled phase I-IIa trial testing Ad26.COV2.S in healthy adults. Throughout the experiments and outcome assessment, investigators stayed blinded to trial group allocation. The TCR-sequenced set comprised approximately 32 samples: approximately 20 Ad26.COV2.S vaccine recipients, 5 placebo recipients and 8 SARS-CoV-2 convalescent individuals. Ad26.COV2.S was given intramuscularly at 5x10^10 or 1x10^11 viral particles, as a single shot or as two shots 56 days apart. TCRbeta repertoire sequencing served as the tool for gauging how specific and how broad the SARS-CoV-2-reactive T cell receptors were following Ad26.COV2.S vaccination. Participants in the trial were split at random into five groups of five each, receiving low-dose or high-dose Ad26.COV2.S once or twice, or else placebo on both occasions.

Overall results and qualifications from the work: It was noted by the authors that total T cell responses may have been underestimated by the TCR breadth and depth analyses. Non-spike TCR breadth was comparable between vaccine and placebo recipients, consistent with the vaccine containing only spike. The study was not powered to compare responses between vaccine doses or regimens. After vaccination, substantial breadth of spike-specific CD8+ and CD4+ T cell responses was reported. Compared with placebo recipients, Ad26.COV2.S recipients showed higher spike-specific TCR breadth (P = 0.0014).

The sample holds one count of this clone. The antigen this receptor binds is unknown. Nothing much larger sits one base from this clone, and base qualities are not available. The immunoSEQ Assay was the method used to sequence TCRbeta CDR3 regions. After extraction, genomic DNA underwent amplification by bias-controlled multiplex PCR, followed by high-throughput sequencing. The original methods were these. To quantify the absolute abundance of every unique TCRbeta CDR3 region, sequences were collapsed and filtered. T cell fraction was estimated by normalization of TCRbeta template counts to usable DNA, with usable DNA being measured through amplification of reference genes present in all nucleated cells. Repertoire TCRs were annotated as SARS-CoV-2-specific by exact matching of V gene, CDR3 amino acid sequence and J gene to a known reactive TCR set. MIRA supplied the reference SARS-CoV-2 TCR set, which was filtered for enrichment in COVID-19-positive ImmuneCODE repertoires so that public or cross-reactive TCRs were removed. Based on the MIRA antigens, annotated TCRs were further analysed at the level of specific ORF or position within ORF. Breadth was defined as annotated unique rearrangements over total unique productive rearrangements; depth was the summed frequency of those rearrangements. Group comparisons of TCR breadth used two-sided Wilcoxon rank-sum tests. In TCRdb, the immuneACCESS table is reduced to in-frame sequences with V and J assigned. These tables do not hold every clone; where another copy was compared, an unresolved V gene accounts for under half, and the others remain unexplained. V and J calls and clone size are copied from that table; D and trimming were computed from the DNA. This sample gives 350,000 to 450,000 clones in total; 83% of them show up just once. In total, the top ten clones hold about 8% of the sample.

This sample's treatment or condition label indicates: 15 to 20 received Ad26.COV2.S at low or high dose, single or two shots; roughly five received placebo; per-sample allocation not given. Repertoires of vaccine and placebo recipients were sequenced from samples taken on day 63 after the first injection. Cohort 1b enrolled about two dozen adults aged 18-55 years at a single site in Boston, USA, between 29 July and 7 August 2020. As a vaccine, Ad26.COV2.S was a replication-incompetent adenovirus type 26 vector that expressed a prefusion-stabilized SARS-CoV-2 spike protein derived from the original Wuhan strain. V loses 3 bases, J loses 2 bases, and the germline ends lie 13 bases apart. The germline V gene yields MRHNA for CDR1 and SNTAGT for CDR2. The cysteine opens and the phenylalanine closes a CDR3 of 15 amino acids. Just CDR3 DNA is preserved here, 45 bases in frame from base 1.

In this chain, TRBV6-4 is recombined with TRBJ1-1, with no confidently assigned D gene. Sample: peripheral blood, taken in a trial of Ad26.COV2.S vaccine versus placebo. The sequence was collected from a person aged 18 to 65 who received the Ad26.COV2.S COVID-19 vaccine or a placebo. CDR3 region: CASSENSHLNTEAFF. The DNA sequence follows: TGTGCCAGCAGTGAGAACAGCCACTTAAACACTGAAGCTTTCTTT.